Detailed here is one T cell receptor beta chain. What it binds is not known. CTLA-4 blockade with ipilimumab, together with focal radiation, was given to patients with chemo-refractory metastatic non-small-cell lung cancer. Repertoires were generated with immunoSEQ multiplex PCR, while TCRdb's copy carries only in-frame clones and drops some. The table records some 32,000 clones, about 81% of them present only once. The sample is drawn from a study of radiotherapy plus CTLA-4 blockade in lung cancer. Study summary: Disease control was present in 30% to 40% of patients, and objective responses in under 20%.

Findings of the study overall: Peripheral blood showed expansion of tumor-derived TCR clones after radiotherapy and ipilimumab. Among reported predictors of response, early blood T cell clone dynamics with interferon-beta performed best.

CDR3 length: 16 residues. Germline CDR1 reads SGHRS; CDR2 reads YFSETQ. The V segment lost 5 bases and the J segment 3 bases; nucleotides outside the gene matches: 8. The TCR sequence derives from a human donor with non-small cell lung cancer that progressed on radiotherapy plus ipilimumab. The sample consisted of peripheral blood, taken from a patient treated with radiotherapy plus ipilimumab. This chain uses TRBV5-1 with TRBJ2-3; 11 bases fit TRBD2. CDR3 bases: TGCGCCAGCAGGTATTCTAGCGGGGGGCCTACAGATACGCAGTATTTT. It codes for CASRYSSGGPTDTQYF.